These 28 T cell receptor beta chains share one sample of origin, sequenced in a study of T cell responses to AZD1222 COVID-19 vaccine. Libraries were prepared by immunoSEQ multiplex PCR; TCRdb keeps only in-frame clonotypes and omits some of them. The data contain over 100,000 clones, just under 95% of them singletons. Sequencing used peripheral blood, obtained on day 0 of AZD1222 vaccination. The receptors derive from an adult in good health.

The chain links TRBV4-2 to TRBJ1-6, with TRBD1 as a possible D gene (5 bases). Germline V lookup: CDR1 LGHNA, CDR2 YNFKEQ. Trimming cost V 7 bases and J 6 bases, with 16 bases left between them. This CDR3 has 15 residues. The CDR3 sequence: CASTSPGDSNSPLHF. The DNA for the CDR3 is TGTGCCAGCACCAGTCCCGGGGACTCTAATTCACCCCTCCACTTT.

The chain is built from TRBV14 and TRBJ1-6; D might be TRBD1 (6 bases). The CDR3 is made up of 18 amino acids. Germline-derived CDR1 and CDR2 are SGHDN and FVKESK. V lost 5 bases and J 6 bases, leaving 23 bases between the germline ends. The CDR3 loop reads CASSRGGIYGQFNSPLHF. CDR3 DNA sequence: TGTGCCAGCAGCAGAGGGGGAATCTACGGACAGTTTAATTCACCCCTCCACTTT.

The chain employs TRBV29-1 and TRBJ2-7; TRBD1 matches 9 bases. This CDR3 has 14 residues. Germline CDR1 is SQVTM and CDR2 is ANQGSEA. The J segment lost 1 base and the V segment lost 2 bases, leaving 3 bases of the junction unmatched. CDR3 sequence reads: CSVEPGQGSYEQYF. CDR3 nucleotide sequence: TGCAGCGTTGAACCGGGACAGGGATCCTACGAGCAGTACTTC.

CDR3 amino acids: CASPGGVTEAFF. In DNA form, the CDR3 reads TGTGCCAGCCCAGGGGGAGTCACTGAAGCTTTCTTT. This chain links TRBV2 with TRBJ1-1; 7 bases align to TRBD1. Looked up from germline, CDR1 is SNHLY and CDR2 is FYNNEI. The CDR3 is 12 amino acids. With 8 bases clipped from V and 4 bases from J, the junction kept 4 bases outside the gene matches.

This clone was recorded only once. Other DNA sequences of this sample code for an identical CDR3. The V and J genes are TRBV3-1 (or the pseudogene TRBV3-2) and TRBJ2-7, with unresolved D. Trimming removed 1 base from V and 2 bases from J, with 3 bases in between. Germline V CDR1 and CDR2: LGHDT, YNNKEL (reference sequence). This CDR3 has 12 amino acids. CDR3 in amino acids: CASSQVPYEQYF. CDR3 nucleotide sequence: TGTGCCAGCAGCCAAGTGCCCTACGAGCAGTACTTC.

DNA of the CDR3: TGTGCCAGCAGTGAAGAGGGGGGGCTCGGCTACACCTTC. Translation gives CASSEEGGLGYTF. This sequence joins TRBV6-1 and TRBJ1-2; tentative D call: TRBD1 (6 bases). Trimming shortened V by 1 base and J by 8 bases, and 11 bases separated the two germline ends. Germline-derived CDR1 and CDR2 are MNHNS and SASEGT. The CDR3 totals 13 residues.

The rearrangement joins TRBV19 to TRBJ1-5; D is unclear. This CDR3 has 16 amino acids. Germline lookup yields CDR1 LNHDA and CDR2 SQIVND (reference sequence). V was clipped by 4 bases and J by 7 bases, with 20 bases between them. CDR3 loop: CASSTPVGLVNQPQHF. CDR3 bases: TGTGCCAGTAGTACCCCCGTGGGGTTAGTGAACCAGCCCCAGCATTTT.

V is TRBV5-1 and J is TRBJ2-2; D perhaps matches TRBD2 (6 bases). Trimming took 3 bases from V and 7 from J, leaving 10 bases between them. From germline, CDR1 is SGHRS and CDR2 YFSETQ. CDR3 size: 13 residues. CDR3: CASSSREDGELFF. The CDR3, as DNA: TGCGCCAGCAGCTCGAGGGAGGACGGGGAGCTGTTTTTT.

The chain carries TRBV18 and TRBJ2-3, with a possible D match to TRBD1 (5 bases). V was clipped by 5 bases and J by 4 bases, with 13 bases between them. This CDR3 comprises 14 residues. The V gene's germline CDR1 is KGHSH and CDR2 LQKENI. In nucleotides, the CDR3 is TGTGCCAGCTCATCGGGTTCAGGGTCAGATACGCAGTATTTT. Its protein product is CASSSGSGSDTQYF. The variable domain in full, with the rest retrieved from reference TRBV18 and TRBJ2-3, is NAGVMQNPRHLVRRRGQEARLRCSPMKGHSHVYWYRQLPEEGLKFMVYLQKENIIDESGMPKERFSAEFPKEGPSILRIQQVVRGDSAAYFCASSSGSGSDTQYFGPGTRLTVL.

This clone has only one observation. CDR3 protein: CASGLGLGLAGAETQYF. The CDR3 DNA is TGTGCTAGTGGTCTGGGACTCGGACTAGCGGGAGCAGAGACCCAGTACTTC. V gene TRBV12-5 combines with J gene TRBJ2-5; 13 bases match TRBD2. The CDR3 contains 17 residues. Germline trimming cut 5 bases from V and 4 bases from J; bases unmatched to any gene: 10. CDR1 and CDR2 (germline): LGHNT, FRNRAP.

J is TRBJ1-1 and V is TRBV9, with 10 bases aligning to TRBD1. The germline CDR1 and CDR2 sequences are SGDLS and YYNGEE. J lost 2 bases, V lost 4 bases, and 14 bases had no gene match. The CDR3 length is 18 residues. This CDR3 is CASSLTSPTGGPNTEAFF. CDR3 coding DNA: TGTGCCAGCAGCCTAACCTCCCCGACAGGGGGCCCCAACACTGAAGCTTTCTTT.

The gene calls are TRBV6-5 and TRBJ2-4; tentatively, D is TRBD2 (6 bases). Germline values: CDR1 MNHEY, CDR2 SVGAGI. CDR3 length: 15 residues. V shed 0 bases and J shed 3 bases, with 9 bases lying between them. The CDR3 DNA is TGTGCCAGCAGTTACTCGGATAGCGGCAAAAACATTCAGTACTTC. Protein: CASSYSDSGKNIQYF.

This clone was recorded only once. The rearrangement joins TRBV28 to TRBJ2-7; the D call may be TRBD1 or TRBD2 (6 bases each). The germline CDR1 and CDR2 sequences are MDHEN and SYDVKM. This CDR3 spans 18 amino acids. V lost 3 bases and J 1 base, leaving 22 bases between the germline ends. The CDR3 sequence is CASSLPYGGYRASYEQYF. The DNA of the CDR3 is TGTGCCAGCAGTTTGCCATACGGGGGCTACAGGGCATCCTACGAGCAGTACTTC.

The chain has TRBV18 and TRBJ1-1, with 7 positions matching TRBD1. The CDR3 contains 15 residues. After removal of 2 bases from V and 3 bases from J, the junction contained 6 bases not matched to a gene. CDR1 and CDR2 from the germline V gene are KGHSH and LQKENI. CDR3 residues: CASSPRQGGDTEAFF. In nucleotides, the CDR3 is TGTGCCAGCTCACCAAGGCAGGGGGGTGACACTGAAGCTTTCTTT. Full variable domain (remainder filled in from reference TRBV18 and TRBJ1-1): NAGVMQNPRHLVRRRGQEARLRCSPMKGHSHVYWYRQLPEEGLKFMVYLQKENIIDESGMPKERFSAEFPKEGPSILRIQQVVRGDSAAYFCASSPRQGGDTEAFFGQGTRLTVV.

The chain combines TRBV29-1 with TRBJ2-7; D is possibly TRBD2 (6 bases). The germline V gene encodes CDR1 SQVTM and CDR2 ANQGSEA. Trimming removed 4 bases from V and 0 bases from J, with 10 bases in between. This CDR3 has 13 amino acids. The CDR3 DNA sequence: TGCAGCGTTGGGGAGGTACCCTCCTACGAGCAGTACTTC. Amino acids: CSVGEVPSYEQYF.

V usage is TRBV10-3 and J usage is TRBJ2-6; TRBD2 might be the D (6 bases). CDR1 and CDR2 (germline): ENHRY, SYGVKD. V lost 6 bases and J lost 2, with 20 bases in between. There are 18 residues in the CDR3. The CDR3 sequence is CAISPNSGREAGANVLTF. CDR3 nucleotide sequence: TGTGCCATCAGCCCCAATTCGGGCAGGGAGGCTGGGGCCAACGTCCTGACTTTC.

CDR3 coding DNA: TGTGCCAGCAGCTACCCTCAGGGGGCGGGGTATGGCTACACCTTC. It is translated as CASSYPQGAGYGYTF. The chain has TRBV28 and TRBJ1-2, with 8 bases matching TRBD1. The CDR3 length is 15 residues. Germline-derived CDR1 and CDR2 are MDHEN and SYDVKM. Trimming removed 6 bases from V and 5 bases from J; junction bases left unmatched: 11.

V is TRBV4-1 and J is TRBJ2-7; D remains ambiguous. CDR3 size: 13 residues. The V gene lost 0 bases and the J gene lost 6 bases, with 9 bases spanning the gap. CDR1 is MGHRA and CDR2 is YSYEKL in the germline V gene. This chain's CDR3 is CASSQDRRTEQYF. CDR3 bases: TGCGCCAGCAGCCAAGATAGGCGGACCGAGCAGTACTTC.

The CDR3 DNA is TGTGCCAGCAGTCAAATTGCAACAGGTTTCGCTGAAGCTTTCTTT. It encodes CASSQIATGFAEAFF. The chain employs TRBV3-1 (or the pseudogene TRBV3-2) and TRBJ1-1, with D possibly matching TRBD1 (5 bases). The V end was cut by 6 bases, the J end by 6 bases, with 20 bases between. CDR3 length: 15 amino acids. Germline V gene lookup returns CDR1 LGHDT and CDR2 YNNKEL (reference sequence).

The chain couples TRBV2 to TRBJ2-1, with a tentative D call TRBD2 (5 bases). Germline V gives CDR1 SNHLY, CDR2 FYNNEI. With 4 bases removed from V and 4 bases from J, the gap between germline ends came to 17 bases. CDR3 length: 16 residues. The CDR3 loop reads CASSGRLANTYNEQFF. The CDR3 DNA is TGTGCCAGCAGTGGACGGCTAGCCAATACGTACAATGAGCAGTTCTTC. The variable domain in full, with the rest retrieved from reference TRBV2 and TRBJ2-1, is EPEVTQTPSHQVTQMGQEVILRCVPISNHLYFYWYRQILGQKVEFLVSFYNNEISEKSEIFDDQFSVERPDGSNFTLKIRSTKLEDSAMYFCASSGRLANTYNEQFFGPGTRLTVL.

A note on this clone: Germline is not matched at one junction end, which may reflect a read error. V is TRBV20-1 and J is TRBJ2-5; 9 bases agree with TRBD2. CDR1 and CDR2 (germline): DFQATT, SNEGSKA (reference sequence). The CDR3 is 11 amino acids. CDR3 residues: CSARNSGSMHF. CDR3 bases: TGCAGTGCTAGAAATAGCGGGAGTATGCACTTC.

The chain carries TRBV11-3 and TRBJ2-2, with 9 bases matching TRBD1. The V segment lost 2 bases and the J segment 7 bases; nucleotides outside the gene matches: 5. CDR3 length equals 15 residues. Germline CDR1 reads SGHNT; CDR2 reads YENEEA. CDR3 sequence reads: CASSLNRGQVGELFF. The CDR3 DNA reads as TGTGCCAGCAGCTTAAACAGGGGGCAGGTCGGGGAGCTGTTTTTT.

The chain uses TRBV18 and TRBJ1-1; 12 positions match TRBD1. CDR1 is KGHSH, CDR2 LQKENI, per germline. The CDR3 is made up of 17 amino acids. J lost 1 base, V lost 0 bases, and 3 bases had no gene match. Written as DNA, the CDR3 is TGTGCCAGCTCACCACCGGGACAGGGGGCGAAGAACACTGAAGCTTTCTTT. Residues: CASSPPGQGAKNTEAFF.

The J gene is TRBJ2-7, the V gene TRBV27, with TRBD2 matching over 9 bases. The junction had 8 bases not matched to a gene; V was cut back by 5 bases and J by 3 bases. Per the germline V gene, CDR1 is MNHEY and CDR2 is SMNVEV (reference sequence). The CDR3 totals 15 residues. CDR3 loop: CASSPLLAGLYEQYF. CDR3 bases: TGTGCCAGCAGTCCCCTTCTAGCGGGGCTCTACGAGCAGTACTTC.

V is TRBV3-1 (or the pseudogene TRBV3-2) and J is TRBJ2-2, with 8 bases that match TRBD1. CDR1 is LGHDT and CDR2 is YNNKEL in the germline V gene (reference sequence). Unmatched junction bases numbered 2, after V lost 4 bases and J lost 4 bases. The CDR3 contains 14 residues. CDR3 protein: CASSPTGGTGELFF. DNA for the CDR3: TGTGCCAGCAGCCCTACAGGGGGCACCGGGGAGCTGTTTTTT.

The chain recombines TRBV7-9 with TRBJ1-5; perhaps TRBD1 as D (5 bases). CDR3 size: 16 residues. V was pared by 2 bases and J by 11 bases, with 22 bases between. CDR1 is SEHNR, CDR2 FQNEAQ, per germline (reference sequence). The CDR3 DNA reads TGTGCCAGCAGCTTATTCGGACAAGGGTTTCCAGTGTCCCAGCATTTT. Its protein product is CASSLFGQGFPVSQHF.

The chain's CDR3 is CASTPGQGLNEQFF. CDR3 DNA sequence: TGCGCCAGCACACCGGGACAGGGGCTAAATGAGCAGTTCTTC. The gene calls are TRBV4-1 and TRBJ2-1; 10 nucleotides align to TRBD1. The CDR3 consists of 14 residues. V lost 7 bases to trimming and J lost 7 bases; unmatched junction nucleotides: 7. Germline CDR1 MGHRA, CDR2 YSYEKL.

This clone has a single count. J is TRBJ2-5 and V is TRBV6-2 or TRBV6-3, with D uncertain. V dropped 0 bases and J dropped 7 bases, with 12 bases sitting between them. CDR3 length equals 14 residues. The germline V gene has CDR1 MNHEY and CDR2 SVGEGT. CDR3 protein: CASSYSPPPGTQYF. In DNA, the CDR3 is TGTGCCAGCAGTTACTCCCCACCCCCTGGGACCCAGTACTTC.